This passage covers 20 T cell receptor beta chains from one sample sequenced in a study of CD8 T cells in ankylosing spondylitis. TCRdb redid the calling of the 5' RACE reads with MiXCR, one entry per CDR3 protein. The repertoire holds just under 550,000 distinct CDR3 sequences, with about an eighth as singletons. These TCRs' antigens remain unknown. General study results and limits: Characteristic of ankylosing spondylitis blood, it appeared, was a TCR beta motif comprising roughly 8 highly homologous variants.

Specimen: blood, either unsorted or a sorted T cell fraction (not recorded which). All receptors come from a male donor with ankylosing spondylitis.

The J gene is TRBJ2-3, the V gene TRBV7-9; 9 bases agree with TRBD2. The CDR3 has 16 residues. CDR1 is SEHNR and CDR2 is FQNEAQ in the germline V gene (reference sequence). The J segment lost 4 bases and the V segment lost 5 bases, leaving 10 bases of the junction unmatched. This CDR3 reads CASSLPRGGMPDTQYF. CDR3 in DNA: TGTGCCAGCAGCCTACCGCGGGGGGGCATGCCAGATACGCAGTATTTT. Using reference TRBV7-9 and TRBJ2-3 for the parts outside the CDR3, the full variable domain is DTGVSQNPRHKITKRGQNVTFRCDPISEHNRLYWYRQTLGQGPEFLTYFQNEAQLEKSRLLSDRFSAERPKGSFSTLEIQRTEQGDSAMYLCASSLPRGGMPDTQYFGPGTRLTVL.

The chain uses TRBV5-1 and TRBJ1-2; D gene uncertain. Trimming took 0 bases from V and 8 from J, leaving 8 bases between them. The CDR3 loop spans 12 amino acids. The germline gives CDR1 SGHRS, CDR2 YFSETQ. The DNA for the CDR3 is TGCGCCAGCAGCTTGGAATCGGAAGGCTACACCTTC. Translation gives CASSLESEGYTF.

This clonotype was seen a handful of times. The chain uses TRBV24-1 and TRBJ2-2; a weak D match, TRBD1 (6 bases). This CDR3 comprises 14 residues. Trimming left V 11 bases short and J 5 bases short, with 17 bases between. Germline CDR1 and CDR2: KGHDR and SFDVKD. CDR3 sequence reads: CASGPGQRTGELFF. CDR3 DNA sequence: TGTGCCAGCGGCCCGGGACAAAGAACCGGGGAGCTGTTTTTT.

This clonotype came up many times. The CDR3 loop is CSARETGEGTDTQYF. The CDR3 DNA sequence: TGCAGTGCTAGAGAAACAGGGGAGGGCACAGATACGCAGTATTTT. The rearrangement links TRBV20-1 to TRBJ2-3; D might be TRBD1 (7 bases). The CDR3 has 15 amino acids. The germline gives CDR1 DFQATT, CDR2 SNEGSKA (reference sequence). With 0 bases removed from V and 1 base from J, the gap between germline ends came to 11 bases.

This clonotype was seen many times. The rearrangement uses TRBV4-1 and TRBJ2-1; the match to TRBD2 covers 7 bases. Looked up from germline, CDR1 is MGHRA and CDR2 is YSYEKL. Unmatched junction bases numbered 8, after V lost 1 base and J lost 5 bases. There are 16 residues in the CDR3. This chain's CDR3 is CASSQAGLSADNEQFF. The DNA of the CDR3 is TGCGCCAGCAGCCAAGCGGGACTATCCGCCGACAATGAGCAGTTCTTC.

There are many counts of this clonotype. This chain links TRBV5-1 with TRBJ2-1, with D maybe TRBD1 (5 bases). Trimming removed 1 base from V and 2 bases from J, with 13 bases in between. The CDR3 is 16 residues long. Germline V gene lookup returns CDR1 SGHRS and CDR2 YFSETQ. CDR3 in amino acids: CASSLFSDSTYNEQFF. In nucleotides, the CDR3 is TGCGCCAGCAGCTTGTTTTCTGACAGTACCTACAATGAGCAGTTCTTC.

This chain joins TRBV5-5 and TRBJ2-1; 10 bases match TRBD1. V lost 0 bases and J lost 8; bases outside the gene matches: 5. The CDR3 runs to 15 residues. Germline loops: CDR1 SGHKS, CDR2 YYEKEE (reference sequence). CDR3 nucleotide sequence: TGTGCCAGCAGCTTGGGGGACAGGGGATACGATGAGCAGTTCTTC. Protein: CASSLGDRGYDEQFF.

This clonotype was seen many times. The rearrangement uses TRBV7-9 and TRBJ2-1, with 7 bases that match TRBD1. J gave up 5 bases and V 5 bases, and 3 bases lay outside the gene matches. Germline V gene lookup returns CDR1 SEHNR and CDR2 FQNEAQ (reference sequence). The CDR3 sequence is 13 residues long. The CDR3 region is CASSKTGNNEQFF. The DNA of the CDR3 is TGTGCCAGCAGCAAGACAGGGAACAATGAGCAGTTCTTC. Together with reference TRBV7-9 and TRBJ2-1, the CDR3 gives the full variable domain: DTGVSQNPRHKITKRGQNVTFRCDPISEHNRLYWYRQTLGQGPEFLTYFQNEAQLEKSRLLSDRFSAERPKGSFSTLEIQRTEQGDSAMYLCASSKTGNNEQFFGPGTRLTVL.

This clonotype was seen many times. This sequence joins TRBV5-1 and TRBJ1-4; 7 nucleotides agree with TRBD1. The V gene end was trimmed by 0 bases and the J gene end by 2 bases; junction bases not matched to a gene: 1. The CDR3 contains 15 residues. The germline V gene encodes CDR1 SGHRS and CDR2 YFSETQ. CDR3 amino acids: CASSLGQGTNEKLFF. The DNA of the CDR3 is TGCGCCAGCAGCTTGGGACAGGGCACTAATGAAAAACTGTTTTTT.

This clonotype was found a few times. The chain recombines TRBV11-1 with TRBJ2-2, with 11 positions matching TRBD2. J lost 5 bases, V lost 5 bases, and 13 bases had no gene match. The CDR3 is 18 amino acids. Per germline, CDR1 SGHAT and CDR2 FQDESV (reference sequence). The CDR3 loop reads CASSKRSSTSGRTGELFF. The CDR3 region has the DNA TGTGCCAGCAGCAAAAGGAGTTCTACTAGCGGGAGAACCGGGGAGCTGTTTTTT.

This clonotype showed up many times. The chain links TRBV5-1 to TRBJ2-3, with 8 positions matching TRBD2. CDR1 is SGHRS, CDR2 YFSETQ, per germline. The length of the CDR3 is 14 residues. Germline trimming cut 0 bases from V and 10 bases from J; bases unmatched to any gene: 7. CDR3 protein: CASSLETSDRAQYF. The CDR3 coding sequence is TGCGCCAGCAGCTTGGAGACTAGCGACCGTGCGCAGTATTTT.

The rearrangement links TRBV19 to TRBJ1-3; D is undetermined. V lost 1 base and J lost 0, with 10 bases in between. Per germline, CDR1 LNHDA and CDR2 SQIVND (reference sequence). This CDR3 spans 16 amino acids. Here the CDR3 reads CASSIAGHRSGNTIYF. DNA of the CDR3: TGTGCCAGTAGTATAGCAGGCCATCGCTCTGGAAACACCATATATTTT.

This clonotype has more than one count but fewer than ten. This rearrangement joins TRBV9 to TRBJ2-2; a possible D gene is TRBD1 (6 bases). The V end lost 4 bases, the J end lost 3 bases, and 13 bases lay between the germline ends. The CDR3 spans 15 residues. CDR1 and CDR2 (germline): SGDLS, YYNGEE. The CDR3 nucleotides are TGTGCCAGCAGCCCGCAACAGGGATACACCGGGGAGCTGTTTTTT. This gives the protein CASSPQQGYTGELFF.

This chain connects TRBV12-3 or TRBV12-4 to TRBJ2-2; 7 nucleotides match TRBD1. V shed 4 bases, J shed 6 bases, and the junction held 8 bases outside the gene matches. The CDR3 is made up of 15 amino acids. Here the CDR3 reads CASSSGRGNPGELFF. The CDR3 DNA reads as TGTGCCAGCAGTTCCGGCAGGGGGAATCCCGGGGAGCTGTTTTTT.

This clonotype was seen repeatedly, ten times or more. The gene calls are TRBV12-3 or TRBV12-4 and TRBJ2-1; tentative D call: TRBD1 (6 bases). The V gene lost 5 bases and the J gene lost 2 bases, with 19 bases spanning the gap. The CDR3 is 17 residues long. The CDR3 coding sequence is TGTGCCAGCAGTGCGACCCCCGGGACAACGCCCTACAATGAGCAGTTCTTC. Its protein product is CASSATPGTTPYNEQFF.

The chain is built from TRBV11-1 and TRBJ1-2; TRBD1 aligns across 10 bases. Trimming took 3 bases from V and 7 from J; bases not matched to a gene: 8. CDR1 SGHAT and CDR2 FQDESV come from the germline V gene (reference sequence). The CDR3 is 15 residues long. The CDR3 nucleotides are TGTGCCAGCAGCTTGGCGACGGGACAGGGGTCTGGCTACACCTTC. Protein sequence: CASSLATGQGSGYTF.

At least ten counts were recorded for this clonotype. The genes are TRBV4-2 and TRBJ1-3; the D is unclear. Trimming removed 4 bases from V and 4 bases from J, with 5 bases in between. There are 12 residues in the CDR3. Germline V gives CDR1 LGHNA, CDR2 YNFKEQ. The DNA of the CDR3 is TGTGCCAGCAGCCCTGCCGGAAACACCATATATTTT. Its translation is CASSPAGNTIYF.

This clonotype occurred a few times. The V call is TRBV6-2 or TRBV6-3, the J call TRBJ2-1; TRBD1 matches at 9 bases. With V trimmed by 7 bases and J by 4 bases, 11 bases remained unmatched. CDR3 length equals 16 residues. In germline, CDR1 is MNHEY, CDR2 SVGEGT. This CDR3 is CASIDLSGQGYNEQFF. In DNA form, the CDR3 reads TGTGCCAGCATAGACCTGTCGGGACAGGGATACAATGAGCAGTTCTTC.

The chain links TRBV24-1 to TRBJ2-6; D not resolved. The germline V and J ends were trimmed by 5 bases and 3 bases, with 10 bases remaining between them. From germline, CDR1 is KGHDR and CDR2 SFDVKD. The CDR3 is made up of 15 amino acids. CDR3 DNA: TGTGCCACCAGTGCCTTCGCCGGTGGGGCCAACGTCCTGACTTTC. Translation: CATSAFAGGANVLTF.

The chain recombines TRBV20-1 with TRBJ2-1; 10 nucleotides match TRBD2. The CDR3 consists of 14 residues. Trimming removed 5 bases from V and 8 bases from J; junction bases left unmatched: 9. CDR1 is DFQATT and CDR2 is SNEGSKA in the germline V gene (reference sequence). The CDR3 DNA is TGCAGTGCTGGACCGGGACTAGCGATCCATGAGCAGTTCTTC. The encoded protein is CSAGPGLAIHEQFF.